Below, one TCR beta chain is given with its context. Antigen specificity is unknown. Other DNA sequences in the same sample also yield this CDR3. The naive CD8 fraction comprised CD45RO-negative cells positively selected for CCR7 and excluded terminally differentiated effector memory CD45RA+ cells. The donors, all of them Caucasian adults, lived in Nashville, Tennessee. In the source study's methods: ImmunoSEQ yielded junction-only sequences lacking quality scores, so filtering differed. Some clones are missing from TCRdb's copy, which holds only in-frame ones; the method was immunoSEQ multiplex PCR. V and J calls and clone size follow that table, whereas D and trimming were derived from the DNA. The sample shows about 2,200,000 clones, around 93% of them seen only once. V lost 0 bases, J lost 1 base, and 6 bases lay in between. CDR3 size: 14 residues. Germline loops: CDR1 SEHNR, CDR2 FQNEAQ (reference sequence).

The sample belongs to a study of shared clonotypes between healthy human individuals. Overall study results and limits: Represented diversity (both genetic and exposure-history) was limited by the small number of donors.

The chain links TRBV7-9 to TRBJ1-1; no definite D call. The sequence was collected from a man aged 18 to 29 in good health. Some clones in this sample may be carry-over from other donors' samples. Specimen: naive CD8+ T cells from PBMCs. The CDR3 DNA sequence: TGTGCCAGCAGCTTAGCGGGCGGGAACACTGAAGCTTTCTTT. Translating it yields CASSLAGGNTEAFF.